This record concerns one T cell receptor (beta chain) sequence. This clonotype was seen a few times. No cognate antigen has been identified for it. Per-base quality was not reported, and no clone a single base away is much larger than it. Synovial fluid samples were paired with blood samples taken from the same ankylosing spondylitis patients. This entry belongs to a study of CD8 T cells in ankylosing spondylitis (dated by TCRdb to 2016 to 2017). Background for the entire study: The study set out to find disease-linked TCR variants by profiling T cell receptor beta repertoires in ankylosing spondylitis patients and healthy donors. Peripheral blood was sampled, and synovial fluid was also collected from ankylosing spondylitis patients. The whole study cohort included 85 to 120 healthy donors and around 25 ankylosing spondylitis patients.

Including the terminal cysteine and phenylalanine, the CDR3 comprises 14 residues. The kept DNA is CDR3 alone, 42 bases in frame from the first base. Here V drops 5 bases and J drops 6 bases, and the junction holds 7 bases not matched to any gene. Data came from an Illumina HiSeq 2500. Quantitative 5'-RACE with molecular barcodes was used to prepare TCR beta libraries. Turning to the authors' computational methods: To identify disease-linked TCR variants, a new computational method was used, one built on a probabilistic model of VDJ rearrangement. TCRdb passed the public sequencing reads through fastp at Q25 and MiXCR, retaining productive beta sequences. All rows with the same CDR3 protein become a single entry with the most common DNA and genes. TCRdb assigned the V and J calls; the authors' analysis was not used. In all, the sample holds around 100,000 distinct CDR3 sequences, and about 25% of those were seen once. The biggest ten clones account for approximately 13% of the sample.

Results and caveats for the whole study, not just this receptor: Some of the motif variants had been reported before in the synovial fluid and blood of reactive arthritis patients, a finding that suggests common disease-initiation mechanisms. A TCR beta motif of about 8 highly homologous amino acid variants appeared characteristic of blood from ankylosing spondylitis patients. The disease-linked clones were reported to be significantly enriched in matched synovial fluid samples from ankylosing spondylitis patients. A CD8+ phenotype was shown by the disease-linked clones, which were found at relatively low frequencies in peripheral blood.

Sequenced material: synovial fluid, either unsorted or a sorted T cell fraction (not recorded which). The TCR originated in a male donor with ankylosing spondylitis. The chain joins TRBV12-3 or TRBV12-4 to TRBJ1-5; a stretch of 7 junction bases matches TRBD1. The DNA reads as follows: TGTGCCAGCAGTACACAGGGGTTGTTTCAGCCCCAGCATTTT. Its translation is CASSTQGLFQPQHF.